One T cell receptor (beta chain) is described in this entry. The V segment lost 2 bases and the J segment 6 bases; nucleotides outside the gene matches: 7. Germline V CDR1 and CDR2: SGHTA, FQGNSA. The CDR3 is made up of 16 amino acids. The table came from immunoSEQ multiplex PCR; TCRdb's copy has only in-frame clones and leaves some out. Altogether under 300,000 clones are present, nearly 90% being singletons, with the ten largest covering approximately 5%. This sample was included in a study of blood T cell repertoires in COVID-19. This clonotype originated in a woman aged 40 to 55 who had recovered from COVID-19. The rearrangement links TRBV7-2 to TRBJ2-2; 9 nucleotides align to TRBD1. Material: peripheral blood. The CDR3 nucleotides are TGTGCCAGCAGCTTACTGGGACAGGGAGCCTCCGGGGAGCTGTTTTTT. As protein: CASSLLGQGASGELFF.